This is a list of T cell receptor beta chains from one sample in a study of identical twins. TCRdb itself ran the 5' RACE reads through MiXCR, one entry per CDR3 protein. The sample lists about 890,000 distinct CDR3 sequences; approximately 13% were seen once. The data also belong to a second study, concerning yellow fever vaccine responses in identical twins.

The sample consisted of PBMCs. All receptors derive from a woman aged 18-29 years in good health. Each CDR3 is given with its conserved first and last residue. D genes are given only for firm matches. Size is stated for part of the rows, as once, few or many counts, or as a class when the clone is expanded.

few	NA	TRBJ1-2	TRBV5-1	TGCGCCAGCAGCTTGGGTCGGGGGTCTGCTGAGGGCTACACCTTC	CASSLGRGSAEGYTF
NA	NA	TRBJ2-7	TRBV20-1	TGCAGTGCTAGAGTGAGCCAGGGCCTATACGAGCAGTACTTC	CSARVSQGLYEQYF
many	NA	TRBJ2-1	TRBV29-1	TGCAGCGTTGAAAATCCCGGGGGCCGAAGGTACAATGAGCAGTTCTTC	CSVENPGGRRYNEQFF
few	NA	TRBJ1-1	TRBV2	TGTGCCAGCAGAGCCGACTGGAACACTGAAGCTTTCTTT	CASRADWNTEAFF
NA	NA	TRBJ2-2	TRBV29-1	TGCAGCGTCTCTTCCGATCGGAACACCGGGGAGCTGTTTTTT	CSVSSDRNTGELFF
few	NA	TRBJ1-1	TRBV3-1	TGTGCCAGCAGGGCCGGAATGAACACTGAAGCTTTCTTT	CASRAGMNTEAFF
NA	TRBD1	TRBJ2-1	TRBV6-5	TGTGCCAGCAGTTACTTATTCAGGGGGCGGAATGAGCAGTTCTTC	CASSYLFRGRNEQFF
few	TRBD2	TRBJ2-5	TRBV4-1	TGCGCCAGCGATGTCGGGAGCGGGGGGGCTAAGACCCAGTACTTC	CASDVGSGGAKTQYF
NA	TRBD1	TRBJ2-7	TRBV29-1	TGCAGCGTTGAGACAGGGGCCGCTCAGTACTACGAGCAGTACTTC	CSVETGAAQYYEQYF
NA	NA	TRBJ1-2	TRBV19	TGTGCCAGTAGTTTCGGGACATCTAGGGGCGGCTACACCTTC	CASSFGTSRGGYTF
NA	NA	TRBJ2-2	TRBV2	TGTGCCAGCAGTGGTTTTGGGAAACACACCGGGGAGCTGTTTTTT	CASSGFGKHTGELFF
few	NA	TRBJ2-2	TRBV9	TGTGCCAGCAGCGTAACCGGGACTGGGTCGGGGGAGCTGTTTTTT	CASSVTGTGSGELFF
NA	NA	TRBJ1-1	TRBV27	TGTGCCAGCAGTGCAAACAGGCGAACTGAAGCTTTCTTT	CASSANRRTEAFF
few	NA	TRBJ2-3	TRBV21-1	TGTGCCAGCAGCGCAAGGGGGGTTCGGGATACGCAGTATTTT	CASSARGVRDTQYF
few	TRBD1	TRBJ2-7	TRBV27	TGTGCCAGCATTCGACAGGGCGGTAGCGTCCACGAGCAGTACTTC	CASIRQGGSVHEQYF
NA	NA	TRBJ1-6	TRBV28	TGTGCCAGCTCGAACACACCCTATAATTCACCCCTCCACTTT	CASSNTPYNSPLHF
few	TRBD1	TRBJ1-3	TRBV28	TGTGCCAGCAGTCCCGGGACAGGGGGAATCCGAAACACCATATATTTT	CASSPGTGGIRNTIYF
NA	NA	TRBJ2-3	TRBV12-3/TRBV12-4	TGTGCCAGCACCATCAGAACTAGCACAGATACGCAGTATTTT	CASTIRTSTDTQYF
few	TRBD1	TRBJ2-6	TRBV7-9	TGTGCCAGCAGAGAACTACAGGGGGCGTTGGGGGCCAACGTCCTGACTTTC	CASRELQGALGANVLTF
NA	TRBD2	TRBJ2-1	TRBV29-1	TGCAGCATCCCCGGGCCCGGGGGGAATGAGCAGTTCTTC	CSIPGPGGNEQFF
few	TRBD2	TRBJ2-5	TRBV12-3/TRBV12-4	TGTGCCAGCAGTCACCGGGGGGGGCTTGTAGAGACCCAGTACTTC	CASSHRGGLVETQYF
NA	TRBD1	TRBJ1-1	TRBV5-1	TGCGCCAGCAGCTTGGGACAGGGGGCCGGCTGGGGCACTGAAGCTTTCTTT	CASSLGQGAGWGTEAFF
few	TRBD2	TRBJ2-1	TRBV29-1	TGCAGCGTTGATAGACTAGCGGGAGGTCGCGAGCAGTTCTTC	CSVDRLAGGREQFF
NA	NA	TRBJ1-1	TRBV28	TGTGCCACGCTAGAACAGGGACGGAATACTGAAGCTTTCTTT	CATLEQGRNTEAFF
many	TRBD2	TRBJ2-5	TRBV20-1	TGCAGTGCTAGGGGGTTGGGGCTAGCGGGAGTAAGAGAGACCCAGTACTTC	CSARGLGLAGVRETQYF
few	TRBD1	TRBJ2-3	TRBV24-1	TGTGCCACCAGTGAACACGGGACAGCCTTCACAGATACGCAGTATTTT	CATSEHGTAFTDTQYF
few	NA	TRBJ2-7	TRBV7-8	TGTGCCAGCAGCTTAATCGGCGTCAACGAGCAGTACTTC	CASSLIGVNEQYF
few	TRBD1	TRBJ2-1	TRBV5-1	TGCGCCAGCAGCTCGCCGACAGGGAAGGGAAACAATGAGCAGTTCTTC	CASSSPTGKGNNEQFF
few	NA	TRBJ2-1	TRBV7-8	TGTGCCAGCAGCGTCGGCCCAGACCAGTTCTTC	CASSVGPDQFF
many	TRBD1	TRBJ2-1	TRBV12-3/TRBV12-4	TGTGCCAGCAGATCCGGGACAGGGGGGATGAATGAGCAGTTCTTC	CASRSGTGGMNEQFF
NA	NA	TRBJ1-1	TRBV11-2	TGTGCCAGCAGCTTAGGGGCTCTGAGGACTGAAGCTTTCTTT	CASSLGALRTEAFF
NA	TRBD1	TRBJ2-2	TRBV5-1	TGCGCCAGCAGCCAGGACAGGGCGAGTATTACCGGGGAGCTGTTTTTT	CASSQDRASITGELFF
few	NA	TRBJ2-1	TRBV12-3/TRBV12-4	TGTGCCAGCAGCCCCGGTTGGGGAATTGAGCAGTTCTTC	CASSPGWGIEQFF
few	NA	TRBJ2-1	TRBV5-5	TGTGCCAGCGGGGGTGCCCCTACGCCCTACAATGAGCAGTTCTTC	CASGGAPTPYNEQFF
few	NA	TRBJ1-1	TRBV10-3	TGTGCCATCACGGAGGGTTCGAACACTGAAGCTTTCTTT	CAITEGSNTEAFF
few	TRBD1	TRBJ2-2	TRBV7-9	TGTGCCAGCAGCTACCGGGACAGTAACACCGGGGAGCTGTTTTTT	CASSYRDSNTGELFF
few	NA	TRBJ2-4	TRBV29-1	TGCAGCGTTGTTGAGTTAGCCAAAAACATTCAGTACTTC	CSVVELAKNIQYF
few	NA	TRBJ1-1	TRBV28	TGTGCCAGCAGTTTTGATCGCGTCGGTCGTCGTCGGAATGAAGCTTTCTTT	CASSFDRVGRRRNEAFF
NA	NA	TRBJ2-3	TRBV3-1	TGTGCCAGCAGCCCTCAGTTAACTTCTAGCACAGATACGCAGTATTTT	CASSPQLTSSTDTQYF